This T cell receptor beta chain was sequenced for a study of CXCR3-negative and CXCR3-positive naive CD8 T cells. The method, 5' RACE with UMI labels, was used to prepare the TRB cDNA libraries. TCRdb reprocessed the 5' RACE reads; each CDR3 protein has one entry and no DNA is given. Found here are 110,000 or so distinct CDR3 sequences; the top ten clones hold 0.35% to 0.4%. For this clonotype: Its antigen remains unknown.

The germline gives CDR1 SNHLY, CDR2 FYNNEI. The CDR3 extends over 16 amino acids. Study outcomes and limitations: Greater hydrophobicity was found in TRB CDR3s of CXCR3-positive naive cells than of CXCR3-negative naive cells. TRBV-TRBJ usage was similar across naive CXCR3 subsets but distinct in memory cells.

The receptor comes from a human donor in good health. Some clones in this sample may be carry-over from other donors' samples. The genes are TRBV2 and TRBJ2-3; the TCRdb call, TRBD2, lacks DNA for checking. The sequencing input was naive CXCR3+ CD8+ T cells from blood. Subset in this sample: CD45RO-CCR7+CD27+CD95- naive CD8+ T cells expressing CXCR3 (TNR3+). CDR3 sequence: CASSESGPRNTDTQYF.